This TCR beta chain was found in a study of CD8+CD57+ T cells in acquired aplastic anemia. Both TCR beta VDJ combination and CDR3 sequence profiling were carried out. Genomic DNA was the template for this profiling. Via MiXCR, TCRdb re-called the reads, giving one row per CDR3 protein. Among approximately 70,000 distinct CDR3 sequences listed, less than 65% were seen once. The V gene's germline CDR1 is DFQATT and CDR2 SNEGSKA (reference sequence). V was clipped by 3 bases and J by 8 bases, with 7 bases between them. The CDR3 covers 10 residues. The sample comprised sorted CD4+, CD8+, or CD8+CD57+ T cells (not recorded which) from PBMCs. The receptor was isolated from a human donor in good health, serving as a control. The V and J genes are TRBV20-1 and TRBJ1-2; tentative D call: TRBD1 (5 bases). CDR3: CSASAGGYTF. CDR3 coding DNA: TGCAGTGCTAGCGCAGGGGGCTACACCTTC.